Here is one T cell receptor beta chain with its context. Germline trimming cut 2 bases from V and 4 bases from J; bases unmatched to any gene: 4. The germline CDR1 and CDR2 sequences are SGHAT and FQDESV (reference sequence). This CDR3 has 14 residues. The cohort comprised adults aged roughly 18 to 100 years residing in some 24 US areas. Two consecutive negative NP/OP PCR tests, clearance, or resolved symptoms defined Cohort 3 recovery. Per the original data handling: Scientists estimated how many nucleated cells there were by amplifying reference gene primers. The assay was immunoSEQ multiplex PCR, and TCRdb's table has in-frame clones only and misses some. V, J and clone size reflect that table, while D and trimming were determined from the DNA. The profile shows 250,000 to 300,000 clones, 89% of them singletons. The entry originates in a study of blood T cell repertoires in COVID-19. Looking at the study overall: Acute and convalescent COVID-19 specimens originated in the United States, Italy and Spain.

J is TRBJ2-7 and V is TRBV11-1; 8 bases fit TRBD2. What was sequenced was PBMCs or T cells enriched from blood (not recorded which). This TCR was recovered from a woman aged 40 to 50 who had recovered from COVID-19. CDR3 sequence: CASSLSGGPYEQYF. CDR3 nucleotides: TGTGCCAGCAGCTTAAGCGGGGGTCCGTACGAGCAGTACTTC.